The subject of this entry is one T cell receptor (beta chain). Participants had their cohort set by participant-reported clinical history. Two negative PCRs, clearance, or symptom resolution were required of recovered Cohort 3 donors. The entry originates in a study of blood T cell repertoires in COVID-19. Study details: The United States, Italy and Spain supplied acute and convalescent COVID-19 samples. The cDNA or gDNA used as material had been derived from T cells, B-cell-depleted T cells, or PBMCs.

Sequencing was performed with immunoSEQ multiplex PCR; in TCRdb, only in-frame clones are kept and a portion is missing. Among some 490,000 clones listed, roughly nine tenths were seen once. This CDR3 is 17 amino acids long. Germline values: CDR1 MNHEY, CDR2 SMNVEV (reference sequence). J lost 0 bases, V lost 7 bases, and 11 bases had no gene match. This clonotype was obtained from a woman aged 60-70 years who had recovered from COVID-19. J is TRBJ1-4 and V is TRBV27; TRBD1 matches 7 bases. The specimen was PBMCs or T cells enriched from blood (not recorded which). This chain's CDR3 is CASMTGKGATTNEKLFF. The CDR3 DNA reads as TGTGCCAGCATGACAGGGAAGGGGGCCACAACTAATGAAAAACTGTTTTTT.